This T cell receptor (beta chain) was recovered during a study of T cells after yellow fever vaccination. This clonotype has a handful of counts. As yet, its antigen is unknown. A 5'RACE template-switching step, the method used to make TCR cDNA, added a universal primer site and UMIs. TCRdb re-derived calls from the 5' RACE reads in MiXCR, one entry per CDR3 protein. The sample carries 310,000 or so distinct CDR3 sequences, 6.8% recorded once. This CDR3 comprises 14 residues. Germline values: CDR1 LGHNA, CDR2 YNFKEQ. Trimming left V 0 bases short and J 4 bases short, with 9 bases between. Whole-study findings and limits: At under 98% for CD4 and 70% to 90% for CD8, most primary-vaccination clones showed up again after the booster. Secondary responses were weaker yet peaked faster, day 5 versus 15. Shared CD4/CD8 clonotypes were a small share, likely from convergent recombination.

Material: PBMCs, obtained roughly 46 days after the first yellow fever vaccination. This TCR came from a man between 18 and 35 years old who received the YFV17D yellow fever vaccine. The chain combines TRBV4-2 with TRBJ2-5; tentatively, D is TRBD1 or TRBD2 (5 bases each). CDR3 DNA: TGTGCCAGCAGCCAAGACGGGGCTCGAGAGACCCAGTACTTC. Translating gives CASSQDGARETQYF.